The TCR beta chain described here comes from a study of T-cell reconstitution after alpha-beta-depleted transplantation in children. It was with unique molecular identifiers that the TCRbeta library was prepared. TCRdb analysed the PCR reads with MiXCR anew, one entry per CDR3 protein. This table holds 350,000 to 500,000 distinct CDR3 sequences, about 45% found once. Germline V gives CDR1 MGHRA, CDR2 YSYEKL. CDR3 length equals 18 residues. V lost 5 bases and J lost 6; bases outside the gene matches: 17. This chain joins TRBV4-1 and TRBJ2-7, with 12 bases lining up with TRBD2. The specimen was PBMCs, collected before TCRalphabeta/CD19-depleted stem cell transplant. The receptor comes from a girl aged 2 to 9 with aplastic anemia, due to receive a stem cell transplant. The CDR3 DNA reads as TGCGCCAGCAGCGCCCGGTCTAGCGGGAGGGCCTCAAGTCTCGAGCAGTACTTC. Protein product: CASSARSSGRASSLEQYF.